The rows below give T cell receptor beta chains drawn from one sample of a study of T-cell memory formation after mild COVID-19. TCRdb passed the 5' RACE reads through MiXCR, listing each CDR3 protein once. This sample has approximately 230,000 distinct CDR3 sequences, with over 15% found just once. The sample consisted of PBMCs or a T cell subset sorted from them (not recorded which). The origin of the receptors is a man aged 18 to 30 who had mild COVID-19 (a few samples of this study predate the infection). Cell type and time point are not known. The CDR3 runs from the conserved cysteine through the conserved F or W. D genes are given only for firm matches. Clone size is shown for a subset of rows, as once, few, many or a class of expanded clone.

clone_size: -
d_call: -
v_call: TRBV3-1
j_call: TRBJ2-5
cdr3_nt: TGTGCCAGCAGCCAAGGACCGTCCGGGGAGACCCAGTACTTC
cdr3_aa: CASSQGPSGETQYF

clone_size: few
d_call: -
v_call: TRBV6-5
j_call: TRBJ2-3
cdr3_nt: TGTGCCAGCAGTTACTCCGGACAGACCCCTAGCACAGATACGCAGTATTTT
cdr3_aa: CASSYSGQTPSTDTQYF

clone_size: few
d_call: -
v_call: TRBV5-6
j_call: TRBJ2-7
cdr3_nt: TGTGCCAGCAGCTTGTTCTCCTACGAGCAGTACTTC
cdr3_aa: CASSLFSYEQYF

clone_size: -
d_call: TRBD1
v_call: TRBV6-5
j_call: TRBJ2-1
cdr3_nt: TGTGCCAGCACCGGCGCAGGACAGGGGGAGGATGAGCAGTTCTTC
cdr3_aa: CASTGAGQGEDEQFF

clone_size: -
d_call: -
v_call: TRBV20-1
j_call: TRBJ2-5
cdr3_nt: TGCAGTGCTAGAGATGCCAGGACCGGGACCCAGTACTTC
cdr3_aa: CSARDARTGTQYF

clone_size: few
d_call: -
v_call: TRBV28
j_call: TRBJ2-3
cdr3_nt: TGTGCCAGCAGTTTAGGCCACACAGATACGCAGTATTTT
cdr3_aa: CASSLGHTDTQYF

clone_size: -
d_call: -
v_call: TRBV10-3
j_call: TRBJ2-7
cdr3_nt: TGTGCCATCAAGGGACTCCAGACCTACGAGCAGTACTTC
cdr3_aa: CAIKGLQTYEQYF

clone_size: few
d_call: TRBD1
v_call: TRBV20-1
j_call: TRBJ1-2
cdr3_nt: TGCAGTGCTAGTAAGGGGGCCGATGGCTACACCTTC
cdr3_aa: CSASKGADGYTF

clone_size: -
d_call: -
v_call: TRBV28
j_call: TRBJ1-1
cdr3_nt: TGTGCCAGCAGTTTCGAGGACACGGGGAACACTGAAGCTTTCTTT
cdr3_aa: CASSFEDTGNTEAFF

clone_size: -
d_call: -
v_call: TRBV29-1
j_call: TRBJ2-3
cdr3_nt: TGCAGCGTTGAAGATCTCCGACCTAGAACAGATACGCAGTATTTT
cdr3_aa: CSVEDLRPRTDTQYF

clone_size: -
d_call: -
v_call: TRBV4-3
j_call: TRBJ2-7
cdr3_nt: TGCGCCAGCAGCCAAGAGCTGGGAGCCGGGGACTACGAGCAGTACTTC
cdr3_aa: CASSQELGAGDYEQYF

clone_size: few
d_call: -
v_call: TRBV5-1
j_call: TRBJ2-3
cdr3_nt: TGCGCCAGCAGCCAGACAGGCTCAGATACGCAGTATTTT
cdr3_aa: CASSQTGSDTQYF

clone_size: -
d_call: -
v_call: TRBV5-1
j_call: TRBJ2-2
cdr3_nt: TGCGCCAGCAGCTTGGATGGGACCCCTGGGGAGCTGTTTTTT
cdr3_aa: CASSLDGTPGELFF

clone_size: -
d_call: -
v_call: TRBV7-2
j_call: TRBJ2-1
cdr3_nt: TGTGCCAGCAGCCTCACGGGCCGCGAGAAGTTCTTC
cdr3_aa: CASSLTGREKFF

clone_size: -
d_call: -
v_call: TRBV20-1
j_call: TRBJ1-2
cdr3_nt: TGCAGTGCTAGCGACAGGACTGACTATGGCTACACCTTC
cdr3_aa: CSASDRTDYGYTF

clone_size: few
d_call: -
v_call: TRBV5-6
j_call: TRBJ2-2
cdr3_nt: TGTGCCAGCAGCTTGATCAGGCGAGACACCGGGGAGCTGTTTTTT
cdr3_aa: CASSLIRRDTGELFF

clone_size: -
d_call: -
v_call: TRBV20-1
j_call: TRBJ1-1
cdr3_nt: TGCAGTGCTAGGGGGTACAAAATGAACACTGAAGCTTTCTTT
cdr3_aa: CSARGYKMNTEAFF

clone_size: few
d_call: -
v_call: TRBV24-1
j_call: TRBJ1-5
cdr3_nt: TGTGCCACCAGGGGGACGGACACTCAGCCCCAGCATTTT
cdr3_aa: CATRGTDTQPQHF

clone_size: few
d_call: -
v_call: TRBV7-2
j_call: TRBJ1-2
cdr3_nt: TGTGCCAGCAGCTTAGCCTATGGCTACACCTTC
cdr3_aa: CASSLAYGYTF

clone_size: -
d_call: -
v_call: TRBV18
j_call: TRBJ1-1
cdr3_nt: TGTGCCAGCTCACTCGTTGGGGGGTTCGCTGAAGCTTTCTTT
cdr3_aa: CASSLVGGFAEAFF

clone_size: many
d_call: -
v_call: TRBV7-3
j_call: TRBJ2-2
cdr3_nt: TGTGCCAGCAGCTTAAATTTTCACGTAACCGGGGAGCTGTTTTTT
cdr3_aa: CASSLNFHVTGELFF

clone_size: -
d_call: -
v_call: TRBV15
j_call: TRBJ2-5
cdr3_nt: TGTGCCACCAGCAGAGCACCGGAAGAGACCCAGTACTTC
cdr3_aa: CATSRAPEETQYF

clone_size: many
d_call: -
v_call: TRBV12-3/TRBV12-4
j_call: TRBJ2-3
cdr3_nt: TGTGCCAGCACTAACCCGGAGCGGGGCACAGATACGCAGTATTTT
cdr3_aa: CASTNPERGTDTQYF

clone_size: many
d_call: -
v_call: TRBV11-3
j_call: TRBJ2-5
cdr3_nt: TGTGCCAGCAGCTTAGATCTCGCTAAGCAAGAGACCCAGTACTTC
cdr3_aa: CASSLDLAKQETQYF

clone_size: few
d_call: TRBD1
v_call: TRBV5-1
j_call: TRBJ2-1
cdr3_nt: TGCGCCAGCAGCTTGGTGGCAGGACAGGGAAACGGAGAGCAGTTCTTC
cdr3_aa: CASSLVAGQGNGEQFF

clone_size: few
d_call: -
v_call: TRBV7-2
j_call: TRBJ2-7
cdr3_nt: TGTGCCAGCAGCTTGGTTTCGGGGGAGACCTACGAGCAGTACTTC
cdr3_aa: CASSLVSGETYEQYF

clone_size: -
d_call: -
v_call: TRBV21-1
j_call: TRBJ1-2
cdr3_nt: TGTGCCAGCAGCAAGGCAAGGGGCGGCTACACCTTC
cdr3_aa: CASSKARGGYTF

clone_size: few
d_call: TRBD1
v_call: TRBV12-3/TRBV12-4
j_call: TRBJ1-1
cdr3_nt: TGTGCCAGCAGTACCGGGACAGGGGGAGTTGGTTTCTTT
cdr3_aa: CASSTGTGGVGFF

clone_size: -
d_call: -
v_call: TRBV15
j_call: TRBJ1-3
cdr3_nt: TGTGCCACCAGCACCGGAAACACCATATATTTT
cdr3_aa: CATSTGNTIYF

clone_size: once
d_call: -
v_call: TRBV6-2/TRBV6-3
j_call: TRBJ2-7
cdr3_nt: TGTGCCAGCAGTCACACAGCTGACGGCTACGAGCAGTACTTC
cdr3_aa: CASSHTADGYEQYF

clone_size: -
d_call: TRBD2
v_call: TRBV5-5
j_call: TRBJ2-1
cdr3_nt: TGTGCCAGCACCGAGACTAGCGGGGGTTACAATGAGCAGTTCTTC
cdr3_aa: CASTETSGGYNEQFF

clone_size: few
d_call: TRBD2
v_call: TRBV2
j_call: TRBJ2-6
cdr3_nt: TGTGCCAGCACCCCGGGGGGGTCTGGGGCCAACGTCCTGACTTTC
cdr3_aa: CASTPGGSGANVLTF

clone_size: -
d_call: -
v_call: TRBV6-6
j_call: TRBJ1-1
cdr3_nt: TGTGCCAGCACCCCAATCAGCGGGGCGGTCACTGAAGCTTTCTTT
cdr3_aa: CASTPISGAVTEAFF

clone_size: -
d_call: TRBD1
v_call: TRBV5-4
j_call: TRBJ1-1
cdr3_nt: TGTGCCAGCAGCTCACCGGACAGGGCTGAAGCTTTCTTT
cdr3_aa: CASSSPDRAEAFF

clone_size: few
d_call: TRBD1
v_call: TRBV12-3/TRBV12-4
j_call: TRBJ1-1
cdr3_nt: TGTGCCAGCAGTCAGGACAGGAGTAGCTTTGAAGCTTTCTTT
cdr3_aa: CASSQDRSSFEAFF

clone_size: -
d_call: -
v_call: TRBV6-5
j_call: TRBJ2-4
cdr3_nt: TGTGCCAGCAGTTACGATCCCCGAGGGTCCAAAAACATTCAGTACTTC
cdr3_aa: CASSYDPRGSKNIQYF

clone_size: -
d_call: TRBD1
v_call: TRBV7-6
j_call: TRBJ2-2
cdr3_nt: TGTGCCAGCAGCTTTTACGGGACAGGGGTGACCGGGGAGCTGTTTTTT
cdr3_aa: CASSFYGTGVTGELFF